This T cell receptor beta chain was obtained from a study of identical twins. This clonotype was observed a few times. Its antigen is as yet unknown. Between the trimmed V and J ends, which lost 5 bases and 9 bases, there was a span of 23 bases. From germline, CDR1 is MDHEN and CDR2 SYDVKM. The CDR3 covers 15 residues. Study-wide results and limits: In cord blood, abundant beta clonotypes had fewer insertions; memory showed no trend.

TCRdb reprocessed the 5' RACE reads with MiXCR, giving one entry per CDR3 protein. Found here are 500,000 to 700,000 distinct CDR3 sequences, around 7.5% of them singletons; the top ten hold around 1.6%. This sample was shared with a second study, whose subject was yellow fever vaccine responses in identical twins.

This sequence originates from a woman aged 18-30 years in good health. The sequenced sample was PBMCs. This chain joins TRBV28 and TRBJ2-7; tentative D call: TRBD1 (6 bases). DNA for the CDR3: TGTGCCAGCAGTGCCTTATCCGGGACACACATAAGGCAGTACTTC. It encodes CASSALSGTHIRQYF.